This is a list of T cell receptor beta chains from one sample in a study of cytomegalovirus exposure and HLA in healthy donors. Sequencing used immunoSEQ multiplex PCR; TCRdb keeps in-frame clones, though not all of them. The table has tens of thousands of clones, roughly 93% seen once. The sequenced sample was PBMCs. Receptor source: a woman under 40 in good health and CMV-seronegative. The conserved cysteine and the conserved F or W are not part of the CDR3 here.

J: TRBJ1-1
V: TRBV30
length: 11
CDR3: AWSVFKNTEAF

J: TRBJ2-7
V: TRBV4-2
length: 13
CDR3: ASSRGGGETYEQY

J: TRBJ2-7
V: TRBV14
length: 11
CDR3: ASSIQGRYEQY

J: TRBJ2-7
V: TRBV5-4
length: 13
CDR3: ASSALGGQYYEQY

J: TRBJ2-7
V: TRBV18
length: 12
CDR3: ASSPMADSYEQY

J: TRBJ1-1
V: TRBV6-6
length: 14
CDR3: ASSPPRQFMNTEAF

J: TRBJ2-1
V: TRBV28
length: 12
CDR3: ASSPRVSRNEQF

J: TRBJ1-5
V: TRBV4-2
length: 14
CDR3: ASSHLQGVSNQPQH

J: TRBJ2-1
V: TRBV15
length: 13
CDR3: ATSATSGSRGEQF

J: TRBJ1-5
V: TRBV12-2
length: 12
CDR3: ASRPRGVNQPQH

J: TRBJ2-7
V: TRBV6-5
length: 12
CDR3: ASSYGWDSYAQY

J: TRBJ1-2
V: TRBV7-6
length: 17
CDR3: ASSAIERDRGPLHTGYT

J: TRBJ2-5
V: TRBV25-1
length: 13
CDR3: ASSVLRDNQETQY

J: TRBJ2-7
V: TRBV6-5
length: 13
CDR3: ASSLIGGQSYEQY

J: TRBJ2-1
V: TRBV18
length: 9
CDR3: ASSMSTEQF

J: TRBJ2-2
V: TRBV28
length: 12
CDR3: ASSFYGGTGELF

J: TRBJ2-7
V: TRBV5-1
length: 12
CDR3: ASNWGTGGVEHY

J: TRBJ2-3
V: TRBV15
length: 12
CDR3: ATSGRGRTDTQY

J: TRBJ2-7
V: TRBV5-5
length: 14
CDR3: ASSLGGSDLSYEQY

J: TRBJ1-6
V: TRBV5-1
length: 13
CDR3: ASSSRDLYNSPLH

J: TRBJ2-3
V: TRBV9
length: 13
CDR3: ASSVVGGYTDTQY

J: TRBJ2-7
V: TRBV7-9
length: 16
CDR3: ASSFPPGPLKEGYEQY

J: TRBJ2-7
V: TRBV27
length: 12
CDR3: ASSSAGQTYEQY

J: TRBJ1-2
V: TRBV19
length: 12
CDR3: ASSIEQGAYGYT

J: TRBJ1-4
V: TRBV7-9
length: 13
CDR3: ASSLAAPTNEKLF

J: TRBJ1-5
V: TRBV6-1
length: 11
CDR3: ASKLDNAQPQH

J: TRBJ2-7
V: TRBV27
length: 12
CDR3: ATSLRQGSYEQY

J: TRBJ1-2
V: TRBV7-2
length: 10
CDR3: ASSGDWDGYT

J: TRBJ1-2
V: TRBV19
length: 12
CDR3: ASSITQGGYGYT

J: TRBJ1-1
V: TRBV6-1
length: 15
CDR3: ASSEDRTGALNTEAF

J: TRBJ2-7
V: TRBV28
length: 14
CDR3: ASSFWGGQGTYEQY

J: TRBJ1-3
V: TRBV6-1
length: 13
CDR3: ASSDGGAAGNTIY

J: TRBJ1-5
V: TRBV28
length: 12
CDR3: ASRLQGSRQPQH

J: TRBJ1-2
V: TRBV15
length: 9
CDR3: ATSREGGKT

J: TRBJ2-6
V: TRBV5-8
length: 18
CDR3: ASSPGTGANMISGANVLT

J: TRBJ1-3
V: TRBV18
length: 14
CDR3: ASSPDAQHSGNTIY

J: TRBJ1-1
V: TRBV13
length: 9
CDR3: ASSSRPEAF

J: TRBJ2-5
V: TRBV6-5
length: 14
CDR3: ASSSRGLAEQETQY

J: TRBJ1-5
V: TRBV11-2
length: 12
CDR3: ASSPGFGNQPQH

J: TRBJ1-3
V: TRBV5-6
length: 9
CDR3: ASSLFGGQN

J: TRBJ1-2
V: TRBV7-9
length: 12
CDR3: ASSLRSGNYGYT

J: TRBJ2-5
V: TRBV5-1
length: 14
CDR3: ASSLDPTGAQETQY

J: TRBJ2-1
V: TRBV4-1
length: 14
CDR3: ASSQRRGGSNNEQF

J: TRBJ2-1
V: TRBV5-1
length: 13
CDR3: ASGSGTSIIVEQF

J: TRBJ1-1
V: TRBV7-8
length: 17
CDR3: ASSHFIEDRGRRNTEAF

J: TRBJ2-6
V: TRBV15
length: 13
CDR3: ATSRTGSGANVLT

J: TRBJ2-7
V: TRBV5-1
length: 15
CDR3: ASSSGLAGDQRNEQY

J: TRBJ2-5
V: TRBV12-1
length: 13
CDR3: ASSSETSYQETQY

J: TRBJ1-2
V: TRBV14
length: 11
CDR3: ASSRTQGMGYT

J: TRBJ2-7
V: TRBV28
length: 12
CDR3: ATYRGLGAYEQY

J: TRBJ2-1
V: TRBV29-1
length: 13
CDR3: SVEGLAGLHYEQF

J: TRBJ1-2
V: TRBV7-2
length: 12
CDR3: ASSRGQGNYGYT

J: TRBJ1-2
V: TRBV30
length: 13
CDR3: AWSVKNRLADGYT

J: TRBJ2-3
V: TRBV6-5
length: 13
CDR3: ASLGEGGGTDTQY

J: -
V: TRBV5-1
length: 12
CDR3: ASSISGITYEQY

J: TRBJ2-5
V: TRBV5-1
length: 13
CDR3: ASTSSGQRVETQY

J: TRBJ2-7
V: TRBV4-2
length: 16
CDR3: ASSQDRFRTGGRGTEY

J: TRBJ2-1
V: TRBV18
length: 12
CDR3: ATSGTSGRDEQF